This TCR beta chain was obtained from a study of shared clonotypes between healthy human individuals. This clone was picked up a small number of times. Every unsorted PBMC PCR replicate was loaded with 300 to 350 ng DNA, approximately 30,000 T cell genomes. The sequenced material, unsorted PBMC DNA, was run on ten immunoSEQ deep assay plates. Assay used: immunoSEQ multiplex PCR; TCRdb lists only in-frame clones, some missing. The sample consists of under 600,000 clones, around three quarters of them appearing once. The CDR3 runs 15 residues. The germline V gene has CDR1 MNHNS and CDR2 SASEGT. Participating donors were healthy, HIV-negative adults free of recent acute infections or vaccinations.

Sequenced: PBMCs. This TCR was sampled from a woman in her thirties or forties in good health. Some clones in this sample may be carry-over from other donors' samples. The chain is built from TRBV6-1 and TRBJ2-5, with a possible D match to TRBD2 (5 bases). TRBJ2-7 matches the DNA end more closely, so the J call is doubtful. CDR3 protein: CASSESGRVGYEQYF. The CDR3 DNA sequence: TGTGCCAGCAGTGAGTCCGGGCGGGTGGGCTACGAGCAGTACTTC.